This TCR beta chain was sequenced in a study of cytomegalovirus exposure and HLA in healthy donors. PCR used 60 Vbeta primers and 13 Jbeta primers. Some clones are missing from TCRdb's copy, which holds only in-frame ones; the method was immunoSEQ multiplex PCR. The table records about 150,000 clones, 79% of them present only once. Trimming took 11 bases from V and 1 from J, leaving 15 bases between them. The V gene's germline CDR1 is MNHNS and CDR2 SASEGT. This CDR3 region has 13 residues. The chain is built from TRBV6-1 and TRBJ2-7; D remains ambiguous. This TCR was recovered from a woman between 40 and 50 years old in good health and CMV-seropositive. The sample was PBMCs. CDR3 nucleotides: TGTGCCGCGTCACGTACGGGTTCCTACGAGCAGTACTTC. Amino acid sequence: CAASRTGSYEQYF.